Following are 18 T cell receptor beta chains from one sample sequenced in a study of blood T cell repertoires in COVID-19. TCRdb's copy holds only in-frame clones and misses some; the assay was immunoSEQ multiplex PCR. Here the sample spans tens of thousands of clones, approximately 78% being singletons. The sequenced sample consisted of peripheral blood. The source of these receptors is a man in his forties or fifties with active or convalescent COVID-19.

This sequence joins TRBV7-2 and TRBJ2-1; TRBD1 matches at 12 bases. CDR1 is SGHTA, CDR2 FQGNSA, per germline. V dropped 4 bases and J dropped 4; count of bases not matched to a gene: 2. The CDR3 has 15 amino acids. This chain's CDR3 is CASSWDRGHYNEQFF. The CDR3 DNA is TGTGCCAGCAGCTGGGACAGGGGGCATTACAATGAGCAGTTCTTC.

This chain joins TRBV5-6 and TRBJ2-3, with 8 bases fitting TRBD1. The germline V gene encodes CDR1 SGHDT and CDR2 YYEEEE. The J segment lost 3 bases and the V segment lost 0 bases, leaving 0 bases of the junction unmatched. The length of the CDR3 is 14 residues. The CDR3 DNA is TGTGCCAGCAGCTTGGACAGGGGGACAGATACGCAGTATTTT. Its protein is CASSLDRGTDTQYF.

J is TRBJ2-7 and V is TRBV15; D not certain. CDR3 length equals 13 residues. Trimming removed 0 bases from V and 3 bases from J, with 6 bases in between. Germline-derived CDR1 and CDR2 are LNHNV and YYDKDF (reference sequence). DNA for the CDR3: TGTGCCACCAGCAGAGACGGCGGCTACGAGCAGTACTTC. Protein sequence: CATSRDGGYEQYF.

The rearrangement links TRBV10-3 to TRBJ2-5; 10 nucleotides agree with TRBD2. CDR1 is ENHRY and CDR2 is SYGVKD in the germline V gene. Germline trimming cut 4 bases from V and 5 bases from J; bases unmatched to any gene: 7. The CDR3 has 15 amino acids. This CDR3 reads CAISGTSGAGETQYF. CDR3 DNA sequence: TGTGCCATCAGTGGTACTAGCGGGGCAGGGGAGACCCAGTACTTC.

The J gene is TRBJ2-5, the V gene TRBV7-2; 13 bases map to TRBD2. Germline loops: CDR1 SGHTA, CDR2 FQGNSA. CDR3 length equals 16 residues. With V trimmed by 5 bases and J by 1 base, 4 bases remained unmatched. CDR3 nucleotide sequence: TGTGCCAGCAGCCCGTGGACTAGCGGGGGCCAAGAGACCCAGTACTTC. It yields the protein CASSPWTSGGQETQYF.

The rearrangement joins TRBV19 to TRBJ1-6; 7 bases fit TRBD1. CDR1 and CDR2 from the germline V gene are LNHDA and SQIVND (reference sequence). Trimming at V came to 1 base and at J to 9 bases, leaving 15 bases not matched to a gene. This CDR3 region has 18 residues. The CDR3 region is CASSIVPSLTGASSPLHF. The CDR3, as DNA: TGTGCCAGTAGTATAGTGCCTTCCCTAACAGGGGCTAGTTCACCCCTCCACTTT.

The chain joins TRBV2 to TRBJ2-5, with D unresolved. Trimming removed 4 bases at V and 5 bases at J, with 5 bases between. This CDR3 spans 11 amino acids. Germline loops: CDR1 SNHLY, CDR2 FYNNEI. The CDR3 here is CASSGRETQYF. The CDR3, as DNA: TGTGCCAGCAGTGGCCGGGAGACCCAGTACTTC.

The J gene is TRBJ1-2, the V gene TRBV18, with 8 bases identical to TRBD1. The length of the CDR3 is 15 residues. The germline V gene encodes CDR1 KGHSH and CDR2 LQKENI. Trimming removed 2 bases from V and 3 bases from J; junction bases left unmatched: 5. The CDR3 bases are TGTGCCAGCTCACCATTAGGGACAGGAGACTATGGCTACACCTTC. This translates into CASSPLGTGDYGYTF.

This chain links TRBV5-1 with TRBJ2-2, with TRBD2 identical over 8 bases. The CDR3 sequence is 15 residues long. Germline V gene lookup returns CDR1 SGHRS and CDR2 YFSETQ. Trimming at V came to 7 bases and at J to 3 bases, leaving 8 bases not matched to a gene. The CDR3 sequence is CASSPGGGHTGELFF. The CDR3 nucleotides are TGCGCCAGCTCCCCCGGGGGGGGGCACACCGGGGAGCTGTTTTTT.

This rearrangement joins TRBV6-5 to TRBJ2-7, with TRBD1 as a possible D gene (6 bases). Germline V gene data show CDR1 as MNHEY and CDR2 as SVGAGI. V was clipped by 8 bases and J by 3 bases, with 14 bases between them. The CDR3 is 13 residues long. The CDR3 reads CASAQGRGYEQYV. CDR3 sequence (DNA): TGTGCCAGCGCCCAAGGCAGGGGCTACGAGCAGTACGTC.

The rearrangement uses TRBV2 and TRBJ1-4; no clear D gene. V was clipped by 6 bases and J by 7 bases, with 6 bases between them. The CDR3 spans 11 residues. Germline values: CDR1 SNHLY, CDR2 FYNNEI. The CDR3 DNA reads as TGTGCCAGCAGGGAGCGTGAAAAACTGTTTTTT. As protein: CASREREKLFF.

The DNA for the CDR3 is TGTGCCAGCGAAGACAGGGTTAACACCATATATTTT. Translating it yields CASEDRVNTIYF. The chain recombines TRBV28 with TRBJ1-3; 7 nucleotides match TRBD1. The CDR3 is 12 residues long. Germline V gene sequence: CDR1 MDHEN, CDR2 SYDVKM. The junction had 5 bases not matched to a gene; V was cut back by 8 bases and J by 7 bases.

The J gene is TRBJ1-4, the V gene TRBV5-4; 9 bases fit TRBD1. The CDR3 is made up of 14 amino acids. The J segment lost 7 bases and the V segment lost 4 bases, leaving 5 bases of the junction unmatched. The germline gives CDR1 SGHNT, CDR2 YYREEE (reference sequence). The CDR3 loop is CASSRGQGSEKLFF. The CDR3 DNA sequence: TGTGCCAGCAGCAGGGGACAGGGAAGTGAAAAACTGTTTTTT. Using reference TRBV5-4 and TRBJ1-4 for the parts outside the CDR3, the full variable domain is ETGVTQSPTHLIKTRGQQVTLRCSSQSGHNTVSWYQQALGQGPQFIFQYYREEENGRGNFPPRFSGLQFPNYSSELNVNALELDDSALYLCASSRGQGSEKLFFGSGTQLSVL.

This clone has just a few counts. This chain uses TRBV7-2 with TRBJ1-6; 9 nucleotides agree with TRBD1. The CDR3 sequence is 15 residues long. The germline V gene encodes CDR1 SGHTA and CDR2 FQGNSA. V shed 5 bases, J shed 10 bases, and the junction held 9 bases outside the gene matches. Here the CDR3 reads CASSPRTGEESPLHF. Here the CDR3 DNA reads TGTGCCAGCAGCCCCCGGACAGGGGAAGAATCACCCCTCCACTTT.

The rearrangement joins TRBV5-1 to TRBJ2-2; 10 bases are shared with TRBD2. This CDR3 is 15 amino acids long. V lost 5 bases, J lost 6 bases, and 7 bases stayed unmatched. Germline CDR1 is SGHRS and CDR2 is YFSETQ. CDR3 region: CASSLAGGTSGELFF. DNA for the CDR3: TGCGCCAGCAGTTTAGCGGGGGGCACCTCCGGGGAGCTGTTTTTT.

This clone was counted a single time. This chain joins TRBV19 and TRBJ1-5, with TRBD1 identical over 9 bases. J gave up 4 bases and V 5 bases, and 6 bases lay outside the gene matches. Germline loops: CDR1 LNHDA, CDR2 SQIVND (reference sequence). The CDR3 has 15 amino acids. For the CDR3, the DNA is TGTGCCAGTAGTCCGGGGACAGGGCTGAATCAGCCCCAGCATTTT. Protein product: CASSPGTGLNQPQHF.

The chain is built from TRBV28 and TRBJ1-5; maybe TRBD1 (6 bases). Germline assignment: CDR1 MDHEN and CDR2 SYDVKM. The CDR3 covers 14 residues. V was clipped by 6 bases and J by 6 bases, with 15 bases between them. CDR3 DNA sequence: TGTGCCAGCAGACCTGGGGGCACAGGTCAGCCCCAGCATTTT. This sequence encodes CASRPGGTGQPQHF.

Written as DNA, the CDR3 is TGTGCCACAGGACTGTCCTATAATTCACCCCTCCACTTT. Translation: CATGLSYNSPLHF. This sequence joins TRBV28 and TRBJ1-6; no clear D. The germline CDR1 and CDR2 sequences are MDHEN and SYDVKM. There are 13 residues in the CDR3. Deletions cut 10 bases from V and 1 base from J, with 8 bases between.